The 9 T cell receptor beta chains presented below share a single source sample, sequenced in a study of memory CD4+ T cells and cytomegalovirus serostatus. The protocol was immunoSEQ multiplex PCR, while the TCRdb copy is restricted to in-frame clones and leaves out a portion. This sample yields about 56,000 clones, of which 82% are seen a single time; around 0.4% belongs to the top ten. Single viable CD3+CD4+CD8-CD45RO+ cells were sorted as the memory CD4+ T cells. The sequencing sample was made of memory CD4+ T cells from blood. These receptors were collected from an adult in good health and CMV-seronegative.

The rearrangement links TRBV7-8 to TRBJ2-7, with TRBD1 identical over 7 bases. The CDR3 sequence is 15 residues long. Germline V gene lookup returns CDR1 SGHVS and CDR2 FQNEAQ. Trimming took 5 bases from V and 3 from J; bases not matched to a gene: 10. The CDR3 loop reads CASSPRQGTDYEQYF. The CDR3 nucleotides read TGTGCCAGCAGCCCAAGACAGGGTACCGACTACGAGCAGTACTTC.

The chain couples TRBV7-2 to TRBJ1-5; tentatively, D is TRBD1 (6 bases). The CDR3 is 15 amino acids. V dropped 1 base and J dropped 4 bases, with 11 bases sitting between them. CDR1 SGHTA and CDR2 FQGNSA come from the germline V gene. The CDR3 sequence is CASSLVRGGNQPQHF. The DNA of the CDR3 is TGTGCCAGCAGCTTAGTGAGGGGGGGGAATCAGCCCCAGCATTTT. The full variable domain, rest sourced from reference TRBV7-2 and TRBJ1-5, is GAGVSQSPSNKVTEKGKDVELRCDPISGHTALYWYRQSLGQGLEFLIYFQGNSAPDKSGLPSDRFSAERTGGSVSTLTIQRTQQEDSAVYLCASSLVRGGNQPQHFGDGTRLSIL.

This clone was recorded once. The CDR3 DNA reads as TGTGCCAGCAGCTTTCAAAAATACGAGCAGTACTTC. Translation: CASSFQKYEQYF. The V gene is TRBV5-6, the J gene TRBJ2-7; D gene unclear. The CDR3 runs 12 residues. V lost 2 bases, J lost 4 bases, and 7 bases lay in between. Germline V gene sequence: CDR1 SGHDT, CDR2 YYEEEE. The full variable domain, completed using reference TRBV5-6 and TRBJ2-7, is DAGVTQSPTHLIKTRGQQVTLRCSPKSGHDTVSWYQQALGQGPQFIFQYYEEEERQRGNFPDRFSGHQFPNYSSELNVNALLLGDSALYLCASSFQKYEQYFGPGTRLTVT.

This chain links TRBV5-1 with TRBJ2-7, with a weak D call TRBD2 (5 bases). V was pared by 4 bases and J by 0 bases, with 11 bases between. The CDR3 is 14 residues long. The germline V gene encodes CDR1 SGHRS and CDR2 YFSETQ. The CDR3 nucleotides are TGCGCCAGCAGCCCGGCGGGTATCTCCTACGAGCAGTACTTC. Translation: CASSPAGISYEQYF.

The chain has TRBV5-4 and TRBJ2-1; the D is unclear. V gave up 1 base and J gave up 8 bases, with 19 bases separating them. CDR1 and CDR2 (germline): SGHNT, YYREEE (reference sequence). The CDR3 is 16 residues long. CDR3 DNA sequence: TGTGCCAGCAGCTTGCTGCCAGGCCGACAAGGGCATGAGCAGTTCTTC. Encoded protein: CASSLLPGRQGHEQFF.

The chain carries TRBV21-1 and TRBJ2-1; TRBD1 is the table's D call and was not checked against the DNA. TRBV21-1 is annotated as a pseudogene. CDR3 size: 15 residues. Written as DNA, the CDR3 is TGTGCCAGCAACAACCGGGACAGGGAGGAAGGTGAGCAGTTCTTC. Amino acids: CASNNRDREEGEQFF.

The chain recombines TRBV28 with TRBJ1-2, with unresolved D. This CDR3 comprises 14 residues. The germline gives CDR1 MDHEN, CDR2 SYDVKM. Trimming removed 3 bases from V and 4 bases from J, with 12 bases in between. The CDR3 bases are TGTGCCAGCAGTTTCCCTGACAACTTCTATGGCTACACCTTC. Protein sequence: CASSFPDNFYGYTF.

This sequence joins TRBV7-9 and TRBJ2-2, with unresolved D. This CDR3 has 13 amino acids. Germline values: CDR1 SEHNR, CDR2 FQNEAQ (reference sequence). The germline V and J ends were trimmed by 0 bases and 6 bases, with 5 bases remaining between them. The CDR3 reads CASSLAGPGELFF. CDR3 nucleotide sequence: TGTGCCAGCAGCTTAGCAGGACCCGGGGAGCTGTTTTTT.

The rearrangement uses TRBV19 and TRBJ1-6; no definite D call. Per germline, CDR1 LNHDA and CDR2 SQIVND (reference sequence). Trimming left V 2 bases short and J 5 bases short, with 10 bases between. The CDR3 extends over 15 amino acids. This CDR3 reads CASSISHSNNSPLHF. The CDR3 coding sequence is TGTGCCAGTAGTATATCTCACTCTAATAATTCACCCCTCCACTTT.